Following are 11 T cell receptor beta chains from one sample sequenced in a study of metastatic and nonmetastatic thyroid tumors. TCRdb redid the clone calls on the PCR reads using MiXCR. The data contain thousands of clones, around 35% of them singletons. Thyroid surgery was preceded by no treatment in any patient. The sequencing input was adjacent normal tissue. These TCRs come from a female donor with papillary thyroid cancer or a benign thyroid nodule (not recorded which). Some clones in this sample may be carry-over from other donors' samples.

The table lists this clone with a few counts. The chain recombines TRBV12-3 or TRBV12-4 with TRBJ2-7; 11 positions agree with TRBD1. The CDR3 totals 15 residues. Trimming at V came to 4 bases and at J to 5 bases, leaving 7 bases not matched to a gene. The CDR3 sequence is CASSSRTGGRDEQYF. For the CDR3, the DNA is TGTGCCAGCAGTTCGCGGACAGGGGGCAGGGACGAGCAGTACTTC.

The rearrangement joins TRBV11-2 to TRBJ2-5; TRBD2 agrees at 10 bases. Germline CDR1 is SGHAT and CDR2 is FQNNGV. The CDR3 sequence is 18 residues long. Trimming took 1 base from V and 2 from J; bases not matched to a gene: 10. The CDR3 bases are TGTGCCAGCAGCTTAGGAAGTTTGGGACTAGCGAGACAAGAGACCCAGTACTTC. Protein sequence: CASSLGSLGLARQETQYF.

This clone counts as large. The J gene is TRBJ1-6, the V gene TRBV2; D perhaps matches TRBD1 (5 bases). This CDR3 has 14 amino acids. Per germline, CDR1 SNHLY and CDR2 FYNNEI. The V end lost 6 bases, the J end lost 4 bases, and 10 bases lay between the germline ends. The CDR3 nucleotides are TGTGCCAGCAGAAGGGACGCATATAATTCACCCCTCCACTTT. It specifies CASRRDAYNSPLHF.

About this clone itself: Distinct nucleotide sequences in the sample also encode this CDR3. In DNA form, the CDR3 reads TGTGCCAGCAGTTTCTGGGGAGAGCAGTACTTC. Amino acid sequence: CASSFWGEQYF. The chain is built from TRBV27 and TRBJ2-7; D ambiguous. V gave up 3 bases and J gave up 7 bases, with 7 bases separating them. The germline V gene encodes CDR1 MNHEY and CDR2 SMNVEV (reference sequence). This CDR3 comprises 11 residues.

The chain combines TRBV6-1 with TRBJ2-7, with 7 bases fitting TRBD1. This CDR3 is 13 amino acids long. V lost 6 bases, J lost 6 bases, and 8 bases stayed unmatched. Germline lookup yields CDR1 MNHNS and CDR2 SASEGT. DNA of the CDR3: TGTGCCAGCAGCCCCAGGGGGACACTCGAGCAGTACTTC. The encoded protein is CASSPRGTLEQYF.

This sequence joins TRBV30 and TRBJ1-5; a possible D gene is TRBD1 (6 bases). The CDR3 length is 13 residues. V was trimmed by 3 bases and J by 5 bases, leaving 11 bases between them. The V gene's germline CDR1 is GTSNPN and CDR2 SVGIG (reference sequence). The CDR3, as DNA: TGTGCCTGGAGCGGGACATACCATCAGCCCCAGCATTTT. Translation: CAWSGTYHQPQHF.

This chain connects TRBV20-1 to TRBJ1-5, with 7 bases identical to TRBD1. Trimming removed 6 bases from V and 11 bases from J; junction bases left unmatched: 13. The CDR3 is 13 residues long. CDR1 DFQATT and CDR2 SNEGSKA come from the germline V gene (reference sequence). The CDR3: CSAADRVEYSQHF. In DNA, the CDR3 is TGCAGTGCCGCCGACAGGGTAGAATATTCCCAGCATTTT.

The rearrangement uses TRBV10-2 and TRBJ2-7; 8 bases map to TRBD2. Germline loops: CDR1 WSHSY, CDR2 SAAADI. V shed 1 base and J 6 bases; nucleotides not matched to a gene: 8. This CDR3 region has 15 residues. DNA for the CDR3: TGCGCCAGCAGTGAGTATCCAGCGGGAGTCGGCGAGCAGTACTTC. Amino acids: CASSEYPAGVGEQYF.

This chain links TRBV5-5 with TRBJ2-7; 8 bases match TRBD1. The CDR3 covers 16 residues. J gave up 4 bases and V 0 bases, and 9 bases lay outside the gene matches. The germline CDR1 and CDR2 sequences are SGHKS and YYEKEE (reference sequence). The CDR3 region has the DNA TGTGCCAGCAGCTTGGCCGACAGGGGCGCCTCATACGAGCAGTACTTC. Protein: CASSLADRGASYEQYF.

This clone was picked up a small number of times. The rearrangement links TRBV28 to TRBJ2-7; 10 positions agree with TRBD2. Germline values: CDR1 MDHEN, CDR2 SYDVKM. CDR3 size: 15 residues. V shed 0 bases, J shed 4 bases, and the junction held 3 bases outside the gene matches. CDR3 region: CASSLWVAGGYEQYF. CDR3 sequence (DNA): TGTGCCAGCAGTTTATGGGTAGCGGGGGGTTACGAGCAGTACTTC.

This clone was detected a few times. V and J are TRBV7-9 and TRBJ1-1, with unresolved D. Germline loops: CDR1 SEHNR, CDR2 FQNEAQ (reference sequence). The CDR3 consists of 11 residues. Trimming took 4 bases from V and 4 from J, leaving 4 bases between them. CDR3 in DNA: TGTGCCAGCAGCTCAAGCACTGAAGCTTTCTTT. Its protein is CASSSSTEAFF. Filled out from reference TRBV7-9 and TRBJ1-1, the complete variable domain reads DTGVSQNPRHKITKRGQNVTFRCDPISEHNRLYWYRQTLGQGPEFLTYFQNEAQLEKSRLLSDRFSAERPKGSFSTLEIQRTEQGDSAMYLCASSSSTEAFFGQGTRLTVV.